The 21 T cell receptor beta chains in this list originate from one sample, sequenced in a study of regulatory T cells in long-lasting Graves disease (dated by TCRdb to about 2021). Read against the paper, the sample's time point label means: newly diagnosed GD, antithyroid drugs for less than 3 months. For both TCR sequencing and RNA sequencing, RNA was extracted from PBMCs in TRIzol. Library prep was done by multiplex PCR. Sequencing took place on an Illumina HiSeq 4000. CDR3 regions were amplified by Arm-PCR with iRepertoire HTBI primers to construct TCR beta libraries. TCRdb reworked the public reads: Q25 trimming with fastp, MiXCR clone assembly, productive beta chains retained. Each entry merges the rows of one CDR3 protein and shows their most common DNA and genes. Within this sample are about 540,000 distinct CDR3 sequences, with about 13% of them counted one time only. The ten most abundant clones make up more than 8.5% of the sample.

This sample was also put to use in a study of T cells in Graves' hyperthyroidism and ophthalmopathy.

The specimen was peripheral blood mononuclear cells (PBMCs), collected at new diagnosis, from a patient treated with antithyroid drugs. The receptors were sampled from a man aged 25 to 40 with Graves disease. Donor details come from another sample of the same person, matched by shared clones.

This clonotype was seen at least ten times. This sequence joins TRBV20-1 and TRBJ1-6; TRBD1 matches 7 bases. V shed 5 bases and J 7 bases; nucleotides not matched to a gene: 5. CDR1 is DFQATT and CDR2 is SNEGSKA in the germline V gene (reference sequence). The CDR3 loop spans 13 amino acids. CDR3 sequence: CSAGDRANSPLHF. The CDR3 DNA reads TGCAGTGCTGGCGACAGGGCCAATTCACCCCTCCACTTT.

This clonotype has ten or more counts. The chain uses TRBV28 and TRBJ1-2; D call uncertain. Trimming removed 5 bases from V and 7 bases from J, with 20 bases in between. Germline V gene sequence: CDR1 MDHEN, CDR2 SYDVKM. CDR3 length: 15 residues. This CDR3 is CASSGLAKLWGGYTF. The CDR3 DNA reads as TGTGCCAGCAGTGGGTTGGCTAAACTGTGGGGTGGCTACACCTTC.

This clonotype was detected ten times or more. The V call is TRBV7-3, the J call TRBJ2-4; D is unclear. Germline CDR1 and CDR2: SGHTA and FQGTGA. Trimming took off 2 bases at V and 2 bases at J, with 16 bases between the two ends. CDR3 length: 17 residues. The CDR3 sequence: CASSLLPAYVTKNIQYF. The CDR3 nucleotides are TGTGCCAGCAGCTTATTACCAGCGTATGTAACCAAAAACATTCAGTACTTC.

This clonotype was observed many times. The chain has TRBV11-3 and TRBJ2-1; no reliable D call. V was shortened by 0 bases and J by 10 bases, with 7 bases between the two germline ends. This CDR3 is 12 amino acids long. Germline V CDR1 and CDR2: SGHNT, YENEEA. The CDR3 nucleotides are TGTGCCAGCAGCTTAGATCGTAGAGAGCAGTTCTTC. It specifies CASSLDRREQFF.

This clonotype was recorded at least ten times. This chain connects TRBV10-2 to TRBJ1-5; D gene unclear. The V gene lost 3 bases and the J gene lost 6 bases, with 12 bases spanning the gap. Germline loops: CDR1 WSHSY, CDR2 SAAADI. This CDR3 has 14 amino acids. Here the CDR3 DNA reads TGCGCCAGCAGTGAAAATACCCATGGTCAGCCCCAGCATTTT. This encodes CASSENTHGQPQHF.

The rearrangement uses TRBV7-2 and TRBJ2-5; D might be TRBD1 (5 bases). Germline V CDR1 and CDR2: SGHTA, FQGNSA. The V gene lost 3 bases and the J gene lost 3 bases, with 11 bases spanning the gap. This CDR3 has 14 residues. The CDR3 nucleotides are TGTGCCAGCAGCTTCAGGACACCCGAAGAGACCCAGTACTTC. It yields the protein CASSFRTPEETQYF. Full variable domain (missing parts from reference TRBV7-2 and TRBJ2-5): GAGVSQSPSNKVTEKGKDVELRCDPISGHTALYWYRQSLGQGLEFLIYFQGNSAPDKSGLPSDRFSAERTGGSVSTLTIQRTQQEDSAVYLCASSFRTPEETQYFGPGTRLLVL.

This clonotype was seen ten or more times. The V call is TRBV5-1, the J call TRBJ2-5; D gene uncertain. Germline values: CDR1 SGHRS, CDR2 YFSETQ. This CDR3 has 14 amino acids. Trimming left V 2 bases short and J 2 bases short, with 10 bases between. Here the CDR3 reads CASSLEFFQETQYF. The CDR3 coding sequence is TGCGCCAGCAGCTTAGAGTTCTTTCAAGAGACCCAGTACTTC.

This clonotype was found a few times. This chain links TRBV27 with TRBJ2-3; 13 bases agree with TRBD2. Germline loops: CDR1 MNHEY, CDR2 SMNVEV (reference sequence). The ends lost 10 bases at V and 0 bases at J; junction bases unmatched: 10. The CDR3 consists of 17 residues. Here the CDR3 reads CANLGTSGMPSTDTQYF. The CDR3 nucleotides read TGTGCCAACCTAGGGACTAGCGGGATGCCTAGCACAGATACGCAGTATTTT.

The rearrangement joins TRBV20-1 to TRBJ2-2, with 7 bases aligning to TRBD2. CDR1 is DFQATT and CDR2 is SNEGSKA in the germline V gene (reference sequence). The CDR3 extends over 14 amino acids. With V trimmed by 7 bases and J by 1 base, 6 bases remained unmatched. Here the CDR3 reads CSVAGLMNTGELFF. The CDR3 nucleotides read TGCAGTGTGGCGGGACTAATGAACACCGGGGAGCTGTTTTTT.

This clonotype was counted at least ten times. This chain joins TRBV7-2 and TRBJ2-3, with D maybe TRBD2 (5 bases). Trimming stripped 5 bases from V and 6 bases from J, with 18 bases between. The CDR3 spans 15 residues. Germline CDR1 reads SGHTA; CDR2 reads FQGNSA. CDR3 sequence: CASSLPGSLADTQYF. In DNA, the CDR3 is TGTGCCAGCAGCCTACCGGGGTCCCTGGCGGATACGCAGTATTTT.

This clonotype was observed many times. CDR3 sequence reads: CASSYGDRSHSYYEQYF. CDR3 nucleotide sequence: TGTGCCAGCAGTTACGGGGACAGGAGCCATTCCTACTACGAGCAGTACTTC. The chain has TRBV6-5 and TRBJ2-7; 8 positions agree with TRBD1. The germline V gene encodes CDR1 MNHEY and CDR2 SVGAGI. The V gene end was trimmed by 2 bases and the J gene end by 3 bases; junction bases not matched to a gene: 12. The CDR3 loop spans 17 amino acids.

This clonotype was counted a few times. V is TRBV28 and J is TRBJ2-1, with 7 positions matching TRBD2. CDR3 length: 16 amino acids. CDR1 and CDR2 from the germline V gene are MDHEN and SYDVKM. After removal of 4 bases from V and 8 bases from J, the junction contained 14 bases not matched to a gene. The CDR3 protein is CASSSVTAGPEDEQFF. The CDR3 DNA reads TGTGCCAGCAGTTCCGTGACAGCGGGGCCCGAGGATGAGCAGTTCTTC. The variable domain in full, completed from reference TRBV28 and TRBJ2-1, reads DVKVTQSSRYLVKRTGEKVFLECVQDMDHENMFWYRQDPGLGLRLIYFSYDVKMKEKGDIPEGYSVSREKKERFSLILESASTNQTSMYLCASSSVTAGPEDEQFFGPGTRLTVL.

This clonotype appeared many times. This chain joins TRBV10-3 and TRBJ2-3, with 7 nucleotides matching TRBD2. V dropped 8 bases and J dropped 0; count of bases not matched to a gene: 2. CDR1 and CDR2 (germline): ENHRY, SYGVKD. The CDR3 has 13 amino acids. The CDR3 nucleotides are TGTGCCATCCGGGACTATAGCACAGATACGCAGTATTTT. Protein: CAIRDYSTDTQYF.

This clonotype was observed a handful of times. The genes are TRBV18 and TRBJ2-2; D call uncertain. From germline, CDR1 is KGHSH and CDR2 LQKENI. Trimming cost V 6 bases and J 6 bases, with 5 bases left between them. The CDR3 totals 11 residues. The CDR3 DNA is TGTGCCAGCTCGTACTCCGGGGAGCTGTTTTTT. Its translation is CASSYSGELFF.

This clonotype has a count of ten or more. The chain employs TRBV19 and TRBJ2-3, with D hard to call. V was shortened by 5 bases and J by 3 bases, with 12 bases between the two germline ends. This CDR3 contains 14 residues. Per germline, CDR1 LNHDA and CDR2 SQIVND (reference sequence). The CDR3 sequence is CASSLGLQTDTQYF. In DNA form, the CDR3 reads TGTGCCAGTAGTTTAGGATTGCAGACAGATACGCAGTATTTT.

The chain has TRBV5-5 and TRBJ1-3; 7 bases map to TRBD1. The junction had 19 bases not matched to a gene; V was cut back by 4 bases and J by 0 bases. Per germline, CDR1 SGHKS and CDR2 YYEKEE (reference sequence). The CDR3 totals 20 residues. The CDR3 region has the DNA TGTGCCAGCAGCCCGGACGGGGGACAGTGGCTTTCTTTCTCTGGAAACACCATATATTTT. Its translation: CASSPDGGQWLSFSGNTIYF.

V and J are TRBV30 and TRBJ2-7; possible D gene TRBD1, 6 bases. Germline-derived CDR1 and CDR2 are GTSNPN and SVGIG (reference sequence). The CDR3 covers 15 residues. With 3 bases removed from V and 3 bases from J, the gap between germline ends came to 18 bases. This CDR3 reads CAWSRPGLGGYEQYF. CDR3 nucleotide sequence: TGTGCCTGGAGCCGCCCCGGGCTAGGGGGCTACGAGCAGTACTTC.

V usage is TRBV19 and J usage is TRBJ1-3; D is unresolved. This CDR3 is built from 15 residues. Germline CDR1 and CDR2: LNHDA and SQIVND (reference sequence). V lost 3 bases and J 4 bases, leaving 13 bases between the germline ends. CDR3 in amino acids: CASSMFLVGGNTIYF. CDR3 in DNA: TGTGCCAGTAGTATGTTTTTGGTCGGCGGAAACACCATATATTTT.

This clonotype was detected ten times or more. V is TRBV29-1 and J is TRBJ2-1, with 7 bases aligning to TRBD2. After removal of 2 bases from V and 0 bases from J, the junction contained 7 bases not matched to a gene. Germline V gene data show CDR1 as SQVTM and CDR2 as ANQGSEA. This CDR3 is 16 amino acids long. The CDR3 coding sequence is TGCAGCGTTGAACCAAGCGGGGTCAGCTCCTACAATGAGCAGTTCTTC. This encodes CSVEPSGVSSYNEQFF.

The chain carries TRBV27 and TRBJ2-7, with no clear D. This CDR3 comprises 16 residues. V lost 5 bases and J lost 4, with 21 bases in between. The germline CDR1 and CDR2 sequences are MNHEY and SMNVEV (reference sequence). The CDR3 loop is CASSHQFVDLKYEQYF. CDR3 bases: TGTGCCAGCAGTCACCAGTTCGTAGACCTTAAGTACGAGCAGTACTTC.

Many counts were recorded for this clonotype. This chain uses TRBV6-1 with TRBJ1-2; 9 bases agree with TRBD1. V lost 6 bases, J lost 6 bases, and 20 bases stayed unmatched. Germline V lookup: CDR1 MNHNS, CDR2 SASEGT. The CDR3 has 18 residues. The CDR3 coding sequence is TGTGCCAGCAGAGAACCCCTCCTCCTTTGGGGACAGGGTGATGGCTACACCTTC. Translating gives CASREPLLLWGQGDGYTF.